The rows below give T cell receptor beta chains drawn from one sample of a study of glioma-infiltrating T cells. From the multiplex PCR reads, TCRdb called clonotypes with MiXCR, one entry per CDR3 protein. The sample holds over 140,000 distinct CDR3 sequences; around 40% are singletons and the top ten take around 20%. The sequenced sample consisted of glioma tissue, nonneoplastic brain tissue, or PBMCs (not recorded which). Every receptor here comes from a human donor with low-grade glioma or glioblastoma, undergoing nonglioma brain surgery, or in good health (not recorded which). Both conserved end residues are part of each CDR3. The order of the fields is J gene, D gene, V gene, CDR3 protein. The D gene is left open where the match is weak.

TRBJ1-1 | NA | TRBV2 | CASSGTRGVNTEAFF
TRBJ2-3 | NA | TRBV28 | CASSLRLVSQYF
TRBJ2-3 | NA | TRBV6-1 | CASRAAHTDTQYF
TRBJ2-1 | TRBD1 | TRBV6-1 | CATLTGVHEQFF
TRBJ1-4 | NA | TRBV28 | CASRIRGFVGKLFF
TRBJ1-5 | NA | TRBV10-3 | CAISEEQGNQPQHF
TRBJ1-1 | NA | TRBV2 | CASSSGPTNTEAFF
TRBJ2-3 | TRBD2 | TRBV7-8 | CASSLGSGRALGGTDTQYF
TRBJ1-5 | NA | TRBV4-2 | CASSQDRGSNQPQHF
TRBJ1-2 | NA | TRBV20-1 | CSARVTGEYGYTF
TRBJ2-3 | TRBD2 | TRBV20-1 | CSASGLAGGVDTQYF
TRBJ2-7 | NA | TRBV6-1 | CASSSPNEQYF
TRBJ2-7 | NA | TRBV6-2/TRBV6-3 | CASSYLNIEQYF
TRBJ1-5 | TRBD1 | TRBV28 | CASSSPDRPRQPQHF
TRBJ2-7 | NA | TRBV6-2/TRBV6-3 | CASSYSRSAEQYF
TRBJ1-1 | NA | TRBV10-2 | CASGPLRSEASF
TRBJ2-2 | NA | TRBV4-1 | CASSQEEGSNTGELFF
TRBJ2-1 | NA | TRBV5-1 | CASGSGTNSYNEQFF